This TCR beta chain was captured by sequencing in a study of cytomegalovirus exposure and HLA in healthy donors. The PCR made use of 60 Vbeta and 13 Jbeta primers. Repertoires were generated with immunoSEQ multiplex PCR, while TCRdb's copy carries only in-frame clones and drops some. Altogether some 180,000 clones are present, 78% being singletons, with the ten largest covering about 3.1%. This clone occurred many times. The antigen remains undetermined. Broader study findings: Later analysis showed most CMV-associated TCR beta chains appearing HLA-restricted. Available immune exposure information covered CMV serostatus only.

CDR1 and CDR2 from the germline V gene are LGHNA and YNFKEQ. CDR3 length: 15 amino acids. V was cut by 0 bases and J by 5 bases, with 14 bases left in between. This TCR derives from a female donor in good health and CMV-seronegative. The sequenced sample consisted of PBMCs. The chain joins TRBV4-2 to TRBJ2-7; possible D gene TRBD2, 5 bases. CDR3 sequence: CASSQEEGSVNEQYF. Written as DNA, the CDR3 is TGTGCCAGCAGCCAAGAAGAGGGATCGGTCAACGAGCAGTACTTC.